This entry lists 18 T cell receptor beta chains sequenced from one sample in a study of blood T cell repertoires in COVID-19. The repertoire was sequenced with immunoSEQ multiplex PCR; TCRdb's copy has only in-frame clones and lacks some. Here the sample spans fewer than 300,000 clones, approximately 81% being singletons. Sequencing input: peripheral blood. These TCRs come from an older woman with active or convalescent COVID-19.

The rearrangement uses TRBV6-5 and TRBJ2-3; 11 bases are a match to TRBD2. The CDR3 consists of 15 residues. V shed 5 bases and J 9 bases; nucleotides not matched to a gene: 10. Germline V lookup: CDR1 MNHEY, CDR2 SVGAGI. The CDR3 sequence is CASSNSGGGRWTQYF. CDR3 bases: TGTGCCAGCAGTAATAGCGGGGGGGGCAGATGGACGCAGTATTTT.

The chain combines TRBV3-1 (or the pseudogene TRBV3-2) with TRBJ2-3, with D possibly matching TRBD2 (6 bases). The CDR3 totals 16 residues. Germline loops: CDR1 LGHDT, CDR2 YNNKEL (reference sequence). V shed 0 bases and J shed 5 bases, with 15 bases lying between them. This CDR3 is CASSQDWGDGIDTQYF. CDR3 DNA sequence: TGTGCCAGCAGCCAAGATTGGGGGGATGGCATAGATACGCAGTATTTT.

This rearrangement joins TRBV3-1 (or the pseudogene TRBV3-2) to TRBJ2-3; 8 positions match TRBD1. The CDR3 has 18 amino acids. V was clipped by 1 base and J by 3 bases; unmatched bases: 12. Germline V CDR1 and CDR2: LGHDT, YNNKEL (reference sequence). The CDR3 reads CASSQVMQGARGTDTQYF. CDR3 bases: TGTGCCAGCAGCCAAGTTATGCAGGGGGCCCGAGGTACAGATACGCAGTATTTT.

V gene TRBV5-6 combines with J gene TRBJ1-5; D possibly corresponds to TRBD1 (5 bases). The CDR3 covers 18 residues. From germline, CDR1 is SGHDT and CDR2 YYEEEE. Trimming shortened V by 0 bases and J by 1 base, and 17 bases separated the two germline ends. CDR3 in amino acids: CASSLGGSGLRSNQPQHF. The CDR3 DNA follows: TGTGCCAGCAGCTTGGGGGGCTCCGGCTTGAGGAGCAATCAGCCCCAGCATTTT.

As DNA, the CDR3 is TGTGCCAGCAGCCCTCTTACTGGACAGGGCGTTAAGCGCAATCAGCCCCAGCATTTT. Translating gives CASSPLTGQGVKRNQPQHF. The gene calls are TRBV3-1 (or the pseudogene TRBV3-2) and TRBJ1-5; TRBD1 aligns across 8 bases. The CDR3 spans 19 residues. CDR1 is LGHDT and CDR2 is YNNKEL in the germline V gene (reference sequence). V lost 4 bases to trimming and J lost 2 bases; unmatched junction nucleotides: 16.

V usage is TRBV5-1 and J usage is TRBJ2-6; no firm D call. The CDR3 is 16 residues long. Deletions cut 0 bases from V and 2 bases from J, with 9 bases between. Germline loops: CDR1 SGHRS, CDR2 YFSETQ. The CDR3 spells CASSLAFLAGANVLTF. CDR3 in DNA: TGCGCCAGCAGCTTGGCCTTTCTCGCTGGGGCCAACGTCCTGACTTTC.

The chain recombines TRBV13 with TRBJ1-1; D is unclear. There are 13 residues in the CDR3. Trimming removed 5 bases at V and 4 bases at J, with 11 bases between. Germline V CDR1 and CDR2: PRHDT, FYEKMQ (reference sequence). In DNA, the CDR3 is TGTGCCAGCAGCGGAGGATGGGGCACTGAAGCTTTCTTT. This encodes CASSGGWGTEAFF.

This clone has just one count. The J gene is TRBJ1-1, the V gene TRBV3-1 (or the pseudogene TRBV3-2), with no clear D. The V and J ends lost 2 bases and 2 bases respectively, with 6 bases between them. Germline CDR1 reads LGHDT; CDR2 reads YNNKEL (reference sequence). CDR3 length: 13 residues. The CDR3 protein is CASSQLSNTEAFF. CDR3 in DNA: TGTGCCAGCAGCCAACTGAGCAACACTGAAGCTTTCTTT.

This chain uses TRBV5-1 with TRBJ2-1, with D possibly TRBD1 on 6 matching bases. Trimming pared 0 bases from V and 4 bases from J, leaving 11 bases between. The germline V gene has CDR1 SGHRS and CDR2 YFSETQ. CDR3 length: 15 residues. The CDR3 here is CASSLVGATYNEQFF. The CDR3 bases are TGCGCCAGCAGCTTGGTGGGGGCCACATACAATGAGCAGTTCTTC. Supplemented by reference TRBV5-1 and TRBJ2-1, the full variable domain reads KAGVTQTPRYLIKTRGQQVTLSCSPISGHRSVSWYQQTPGQGLQFLFEYFSETQRNKGNFPGRFSGRQFSNSRSEMNVSTLELGDSALYLCASSLVGATYNEQFFGPGTRLTVL.

As regards this clone: Other DNA sequences from this sample encode an identical CDR3 as well. The genes are TRBV4-3 and TRBJ1-1; D remains unclear. The V end lost 3 bases, the J end lost 1 base, and 6 bases lay between the germline ends. The CDR3 length is 13 residues. CDR1 LGHNA and CDR2 YSLEER come from the germline V gene. CDR3 nucleotide sequence: TGCGCCAGCAGCCAGACACAGAACACTGAAGCTTTCTTT. Encoded protein: CASSQTQNTEAFF.

This sequence joins TRBV11-3 and TRBJ2-3; possible D gene TRBD2, 5 bases. The length of the CDR3 is 14 residues. The germline V gene has CDR1 SGHNT and CDR2 YENEEA. V lost 1 base to trimming and J lost 0 bases, with 5 bases between them. The CDR3 DNA follows: TGTGCCAGCAGCTTAGCTAGCAGCACAGATACGCAGTATTTT. As protein: CASSLASSTDTQYF.

This clone was picked up a small number of times. The chain uses TRBV3-1 (or the pseudogene TRBV3-2) and TRBJ2-5, with D uncertain. Trimming took off 5 bases at V and 5 bases at J, with 6 bases between the two ends. CDR1 and CDR2 (germline): LGHDT, YNNKEL (reference sequence). The length of the CDR3 is 11 residues. The DNA of the CDR3 is TGTGCCAGCAGCGTGTCGGAGACCCAGTACTTC. The encoded protein is CASSVSETQYF.

The V call is TRBV9, the J call TRBJ2-2, with TRBD1 matching 8 bases. V lost 2 bases and J lost 3; bases outside the gene matches: 6. Germline assignment: CDR1 SGDLS and CDR2 YYNGEE. The CDR3 contains 16 residues. CDR3 region: CASSVGQGADTGELFF. The CDR3 nucleotides read TGTGCCAGCAGCGTTGGGCAGGGGGCAGACACCGGGGAGCTGTTTTTT.

This chain uses TRBV12-3 or TRBV12-4 with TRBJ1-2; a weak D match, TRBD1 (5 bases). V was pared by 7 bases and J by 5 bases, with 14 bases between. There are 13 residues in the CDR3. The chain's CDR3 is CASNYDSRYGYTF. CDR3 bases: TGTGCCAGCAATTACGACAGTCGTTATGGCTACACCTTC.

A single count supports this clone. J is TRBJ1-1 and V is TRBV27; 7 bases align to TRBD1. V shed 6 bases, J shed 2 bases, and the junction held 15 bases outside the gene matches. Germline V gene sequence: CDR1 MNHEY, CDR2 SMNVEV (reference sequence). The CDR3 consists of 17 residues. The CDR3 nucleotides are TGTGCCAGCAGCCATTTGAAGGACAGGTTTAGCAACACTGAAGCTTTCTTT. It codes for CASSHLKDRFSNTEAFF.

The chain combines TRBV7-2 with TRBJ2-7, with TRBD2 matching over 12 bases. V gave up 1 base and J gave up 7 bases; unmatched junction bases: 8. Germline CDR1 reads SGHTA; CDR2 reads FQGNSA. CDR3 length equals 16 residues. CDR3 DNA: TGTGCCAGCAGCTTAGATCCTAGCGGGGGGGCCGGGGAGCAGTACTTC. Protein: CASSLDPSGGAGEQYF.

This clone was recorded a few times. J is TRBJ1-2 and V is TRBV6-4, with TRBD1 as a possible D gene (6 bases). The CDR3 is 14 amino acids. The ends were cut back, 3 bases at V and 8 bases at J, with 16 bases in the middle. Germline values: CDR1 MRHNA, CDR2 SNTAGT. For the CDR3, the DNA is TGTGCCAGCAGTGAGGACAGTTTGGCCCTAGGCTACACCTTC. Its translation is CASSEDSLALGYTF.

The rearrangement uses TRBV7-2 and TRBJ1-5, with a possible D match to TRBD1 (5 bases). Trimming removed 5 bases at V and 3 bases at J, with 11 bases between. Per the germline V gene, CDR1 is SGHTA and CDR2 is FQGNSA. The CDR3 extends over 14 amino acids. DNA for the CDR3: TGTGCCAGCAGCCCCGACAGATACAATCAGCCCCAGCATTTT. It is translated as CASSPDRYNQPQHF.